These T cell receptor beta chains were read from a single sample in a study of shared clonotypes between healthy human individuals. Using immunoSEQ multiplex PCR, the repertoire was profiled, and TCRdb retains in-frame clones only, with some absent. Among about half a million clones listed, 78% were seen once. The source material was PBMCs. These receptors were taken from a middle-aged woman in good health. Some clones in this sample may be carry-over from other donors' samples. Each CDR3 is given with its conserved first and last residue. A D gene is named only where the DNA matches it firmly. A row's size may be missing; if present it is once, few, many or a size class.

TRBJ2-2,NA,NA,TRBV5-1,TGCGCCAGCAGCTTGGTGTTTACTAGCAATAACAGAAAGAGGACCGGGGAGCTGTTTTTT,CASSLVFTSNNRKRTGELFF
TRBJ1-1,NA,NA,TRBV29-1,TGCAGCGTTAGGGTGGCTGCCATGAACACTGAAGCTTTCTTT,CSVRVAAMNTEAFF
TRBJ1-6,TRBD1,NA,TRBV10-1,TGCGCCAGTACTAGACAGGGGGAGTCCTATAATTCACCCCTCCACTTT,CASTRQGESYNSPLHF
TRBJ2-7,TRBD1,NA,TRBV7-9,TGTGCCAGCAGCTCGTGGGACAGGGGAGCGTACGAGCAGTACTTC,CASSSWDRGAYEQYF
TRBJ2-3,TRBD1,NA,TRBV11-2,TGTGCCAGCAGCAAGGACAGGAGCACAGATACGCAGTATTTT,CASSKDRSTDTQYF
TRBJ1-4,NA,NA,TRBV7-9,TGTGCCAGCAGCTTAAAAAGGGAAGATGAAAAACTGTTTTTT,CASSLKREDEKLFF
TRBJ1-2,TRBD1,once,TRBV7-3,TGTGCCAGCAGGGCAGGACAGGGAGTTTTCCATGGCTACACCTTC,CASRAGQGVFHGYTF
TRBJ2-7,TRBD1,NA,TRBV5-1,TGCGCCAGCAGCTTGGGGCCCACAGGGGCAGGTTACGAGCAGTACTTC,CASSLGPTGAGYEQYF
TRBJ2-7,TRBD2,once,TRBV7-2,TGTGCCAGCAGCCTCTCCGGGACTAGCGGGAGGGCTTTCGAGCAGTACTTC,CASSLSGTSGRAFEQYF
TRBJ2-7,TRBD1,NA,TRBV29-1,TGCAGCGTTTTTGGGACAGGGATCTCCTACGAGCAGTACTTC,CSVFGTGISYEQYF
TRBJ2-7,NA,NA,TRBV6-5,TGTGCCAGCAGTTACTCGGCCAAGCCCTACGAGCAGTACTTC,CASSYSAKPYEQYF
TRBJ2-4,TRBD1,once,TRBV28,TGTGCCAGCAGTTCCGGACAGGGAGATCTAGCCAAAAACATTCAGTACTTC,CASSSGQGDLAKNIQYF
TRBJ2-1,NA,NA,TRBV2,TGTGCCAGCAGTTGGGACCGATGGGGCGATGAGCAGTTCTTC,CASSWDRWGDEQFF
TRBJ2-1,NA,NA,TRBV6-4,TGTGCCAGCAGTGGCGGACTAAACAATGAGCAGTTCTTC,CASSGGLNNEQFF
TRBJ1-2,NA,NA,TRBV7-9,TGTGCTAGCAGCTTAGAGTTACAAGGCTACACCTTC,CASSLELQGYTF
TRBJ2-7,NA,once,TRBV7-2,TGTGCCAGCAGCTTAAGTGGACTGCCAACCTACGAGCAGTACTTC,CASSLSGLPTYEQYF
TRBJ2-1,TRBD2,few,TRBV9,TGTGCCAGCAGCGTTAGCGGGAGGGCCGGCATTGAGCAGTTCTTC,CASSVSGRAGIEQFF
TRBJ1-2,NA,NA,TRBV7-3,TGTGCCAGCAGCCCAGGGGACTTTTGGGGCTACACCTTC,CASSPGDFWGYTF
TRBJ1-5,TRBD1,NA,TRBV6-1,TGTGCCAGCAGTGGGACAGGGGGTTACCAGCCCCAGCATTTT,CASSGTGGYQPQHF
TRBJ2-1,TRBD1,NA,TRBV4-3,TGCGCCAGCAGTCAATCCGGGACAGGGCGCGGGAGCCCCTCCAACAATGAGCAGTTCTTC,CASSQSGTGRGSPSNNEQFF
TRBJ2-1,NA,NA,TRBV27,TGTGCCAGCAGTTACTTCTCCGGCCCCGGGGAGTTCTTC,CASSYFSGPGEFF
TRBJ2-1,NA,few,TRBV6-1,TGTGCCAGCACTAAAGCCAGATACAATGAGCAGTTCTTC,CASTKARYNEQFF
TRBJ2-7,TRBD2,once,TRBV5-1,TGCGCCAGCAGCTTGAGAGCGGGAGGGAGGCCCTACGAGCAGTACTTC,CASSLRAGGRPYEQYF